One and the same sample provided the 32 T cell receptor beta chains below, sequenced in a study of cytomegalovirus exposure and HLA in healthy donors. Researchers ran the PCR with 60 Vbeta and 13 Jbeta primers. Clones were sequenced by immunoSEQ multiplex PCR, and TCRdb holds only the in-frame ones, with some missing. The repertoire has 150,000 to 200,000 clones, under 80% of them found once; the top ten carry just under 3%. The sample taken for sequencing was PBMCs. The receptors derive from a man aged 35 to 55 in good health and CMV-seronegative.

This CDR3 reads CASSPFLRDRGHSATNEKLFF. The DNA of the CDR3 is TGCGCCAGCAGCCCATTTCTCCGGGACAGGGGACACTCTGCAACTAATGAAAAACTGTTTTTT. The V gene is TRBV5-1, the J gene TRBJ1-4; 10 nucleotides match TRBD1. J lost 0 bases, V lost 4 bases, and 18 bases had no gene match. CDR1 is SGHRS and CDR2 is YFSETQ in the germline V gene. This CDR3 is built from 21 residues.

In nucleotides, the CDR3 is TGTGCCAGCAGCTTAGGTGGCGGTGGGGCCAACGTCCTGACTTTC. Translation: CASSLGGGGANVLTF. The chain couples TRBV5-8 to TRBJ2-6; no clear D. The CDR3 runs 15 residues. Germline CDR1 SGHTS, CDR2 YDEGEE. V was cut by 2 bases and J by 3 bases, with 9 bases left in between.

This clone was seen more than once but under ten times. This chain links TRBV6-5 with TRBJ2-3, with D perhaps TRBD1 (6 bases). Trimming shortened V by 6 bases and J by 4 bases, and 11 bases separated the two germline ends. This CDR3 is built from 13 residues. From germline, CDR1 is MNHEY and CDR2 SVGAGI. CDR3 bases: TGTGCCAGCAGATTAGCAGGGGCAGATACGCAGTATTTT. Residues: CASRLAGADTQYF.

The sample holds one count of this clone. The chain has TRBV6-1 and TRBJ1-3; 8 bases agree with TRBD1. CDR1 and CDR2 from the germline V gene are MNHNS and SASEGT. The CDR3 consists of 23 residues. V gave up 0 bases and J gave up 0 bases; unmatched junction bases: 22. This chain's CDR3 is CASSEAHTGGIHFPRYSGNTIYF. CDR3 bases: TGTGCCAGCAGTGAAGCGCATACAGGGGGAATTCACTTTCCCCGTTACTCTGGAAACACCATATATTTT.

This clone was counted only a few times. The junction differs from germline at one of its ends, possibly a read error. The chain combines TRBV5-5 with TRBJ2-7; maybe TRBD1 (6 bases). The CDR3 is made up of 13 amino acids. Germline CDR1 is SGHKS and CDR2 is YYEKEE (reference sequence). Written as DNA, the CDR3 is TGTGCCAGAAGCTTGGGACAAACCTACGAGCAGTACTTC. Translated, it gives CARSLGQTYEQYF. Full variable domain (rest looked up from reference TRBV5-5 and TRBJ2-7): DAGVTQSPTHLIKTRGQQVTLRCSPISGHKSVSWYQQVLGQGPQFIFQYYEKEERGRGNFPDRFSARQFPNYSSELNVNALLLGDSALYLCARSLGQTYEQYFGPGTRLTVT.

The genes are TRBV4-3 and TRBJ2-5; tentative D call: TRBD1 (5 bases). Germline CDR1 is LGHNA and CDR2 is YSLEER. Trimming shortened V by 5 bases and J by 2 bases, and 9 bases separated the two germline ends. This CDR3 contains 13 residues. Here the CDR3 DNA reads TGCGCCAGCAGCTTAGGGGTGCAAGAGACCCAGTACTTC. Encoded protein: CASSLGVQETQYF.

J is TRBJ2-3 and V is TRBV2, with 12 bases identical to TRBD2. This CDR3 has 15 residues. The trim removed 7 bases at V and 1 base at J, leaving 3 bases unmatched. Germline CDR1 and CDR2: SNHLY and FYNNEI. The CDR3 DNA follows: TGTGCCAGCAAACGACTAGCGGGGGGCACAGATACGCAGTATTTT. It is translated as CASKRLAGGTDTQYF.

To note about this clone: The sample holds other DNA sequences that translate to the same CDR3. This chain joins TRBV5-1 and TRBJ2-5; TRBD2 matches 8 bases. CDR3 size: 14 residues. Germline-derived CDR1 and CDR2 are SGHRS and YFSETQ. V gave up 2 bases and J gave up 3 bases; unmatched junction bases: 3. CDR3 nucleotides: TGCGCCAGCAGCTTCTCCGGGGGGGAAGAGACCCAGTACTTC. It encodes CASSFSGGEETQYF.

This clone has a handful of counts. The junction shows a germline mismatch at one end, possibly a read error. The gene calls are TRBV7-9 and TRBJ2-7, with 7 nucleotides matching TRBD2. CDR3 size: 14 residues. Germline loops: CDR1 SEHNR, CDR2 FQNEAQ (reference sequence). CDR3 protein: CSSSPRAGVGEQYF. CDR3 sequence (DNA): TGTTCCAGCAGCCCTCGTGCGGGGGTCGGCGAGCAGTACTTC.

The V and J genes are TRBV7-2 and TRBJ1-2; TRBD1 is a possible D gene (6 bases). The V end lost 4 bases, the J end lost 3 bases, and 15 bases lay between the germline ends. CDR3 length equals 15 residues. The germline V gene has CDR1 SGHTA and CDR2 FQGNSA. Here the CDR3 reads CASSSKQGVDYGYTF. The CDR3 DNA sequence: TGTGCCAGCAGCTCGAAACAGGGAGTGGACTATGGCTACACCTTC.

The chain couples TRBV19 to TRBJ1-2; 7 positions agree with TRBD1. The trim removed 6 bases at V and 4 bases at J, leaving 11 bases unmatched. Germline V CDR1 and CDR2: LNHDA, SQIVND (reference sequence). This CDR3 comprises 15 residues. CDR3 loop: CASSEPGQSFYGYTF. In DNA, the CDR3 is TGTGCCAGTAGCGAACCGGGACAGAGTTTCTATGGCTACACCTTC.

The chain carries TRBV30 and TRBJ1-6; D uncertain. Trimming left V 5 bases short and J 7 bases short, with 27 bases between. CDR1 and CDR2 from the germline V gene are GTSNPN and SVGIG (reference sequence). The CDR3 has 18 amino acids. CDR3 sequence reads: CAWARGKGGPSGNSPLHF. The CDR3 DNA sequence: TGTGCCTGGGCCCGAGGGAAGGGAGGCCCCTCGGGAAATTCACCCCTCCACTTT.

A word on this clone: Compared with germline, one end of the junction differs, possibly owing to a read error. The chain uses TRBV20-1 and TRBJ2-7; D unresolved. Per germline, CDR1 DFQATT and CDR2 SNEGSKA (reference sequence). This CDR3 has 11 amino acids. The CDR3 DNA reads as TGCAGTGCCAGAGCTCGGTACGAGCAGTACTTC. Protein product: CSARARYEQYF.

This clone was counted only a few times. The chain carries TRBV6-1 and TRBJ2-7, with 9 bases aligning to TRBD1. The CDR3 has 15 residues. Germline loops: CDR1 MNHNS, CDR2 SASEGT. The V segment lost 10 bases and the J segment 2 bases; nucleotides outside the gene matches: 12. The CDR3 DNA follows: TGTGCCACCGTTGGGACAGGGTTAGGGGCCTACGAGCAGTACTTC. Encoded protein: CATVGTGLGAYEQYF.

The rearrangement links TRBV18 to TRBJ2-1; 7 bases match TRBD1. Germline-derived CDR1 and CDR2 are KGHSH and LQKENI. Unmatched junction bases numbered 8, after V lost 4 bases and J lost 8 bases. This CDR3 has 14 amino acids. CDR3: CASSQRQGSDEQFF. DNA of the CDR3: TGTGCCAGCTCACAAAGACAGGGTTCGGATGAGCAGTTCTTC.

J is TRBJ2-1 and V is TRBV15, with D perhaps matching TRBD2 (6 bases). This CDR3 contains 15 residues. CDR1 is LNHNV, CDR2 YYDKDF, per germline (reference sequence). V was shortened by 5 bases and J by 3 bases, with 14 bases between the two germline ends. The CDR3 coding sequence is TGTGCCACCAGCGGACGAATAGCGGTCTACAATGAGCAGTTCTTC. Translated: CATSGRIAVYNEQFF.

The J gene is TRBJ1-5, the V gene TRBV19; 10 nucleotides align to TRBD1. Germline lookup yields CDR1 LNHDA and CDR2 SQIVND (reference sequence). J was trimmed by 3 bases and V by 3 bases; bases with no gene match: 5. CDR3 length equals 16 residues. The CDR3 sequence is CASSIFGTGVNQPQHF. The CDR3 DNA reads as TGTGCCAGTAGTATTTTCGGGACAGGGGTCAATCAGCCCCAGCATTTT. The whole variable domain, remainder taken from reference TRBV19 and TRBJ1-5, is DGGITQSPKYLFRKEGQNVTLSCEQNLNHDAMYWYRQDPGQGLRLIYYSQIVNDFQKGDIAEGYSVSREKKESFPLTVTSAQKNPTAFYLCASSIFGTGVNQPQHFGDGTRLSIL.

The gene calls are TRBV13 and TRBJ1-1; a possible D gene is TRBD1 (5 bases). This CDR3 is built from 13 residues. The germline V gene encodes CDR1 PRHDT and CDR2 FYEKMQ (reference sequence). V gave up 5 bases and J gave up 5 bases, with 12 bases separating them. As DNA, the CDR3 is TGTGCCAGCAGCCCGGTGGGGCGAACTGAAGCTTTCTTT. Its translation is CASSPVGRTEAFF.

This clone was found a few times. The rearrangement uses TRBV14 and TRBJ2-7, with 10 nucleotides matching TRBD2. V shed 1 base, J shed 6 bases, and the junction held 6 bases outside the gene matches. There are 15 residues in the CDR3. Germline lookup yields CDR1 SGHDN and CDR2 FVKESK. Here the CDR3 DNA reads TGTGCCAGCAGCCAAGGGCTAGCGGGAGTTCGCGAGCAGTACTTC. This gives the protein CASSQGLAGVREQYF.

The rearrangement links TRBV4-1 to TRBJ1-4; D remains unclear. Trimming took 1 base from V and 4 from J, leaving 7 bases between them. Germline values: CDR1 MGHRA, CDR2 YSYEKL. The CDR3 contains 14 residues. This CDR3 is CASSQASYNEKLFF. The CDR3 DNA reads TGCGCCAGCAGCCAAGCCTCGTATAATGAAAAACTGTTTTTT.

In the case of this clone: The sample holds other DNA sequences that translate to the same CDR3. The chain links TRBV2 to TRBJ1-2; D is perhaps TRBD1 (5 bases). The CDR3 spans 12 residues. Trimming shortened V by 7 bases and J by 5 bases, and 11 bases separated the two germline ends. Germline assignment: CDR1 SNHLY and CDR2 FYNNEI. DNA of the CDR3: TGTGCCAGCAATCGGACACCTTATGGCTACACCTTC. Amino acids: CASNRTPYGYTF.

The J gene is TRBJ1-5, the V gene TRBV4-1, with TRBD1 as a possible D gene (5 bases). The CDR3 totals 13 residues. Trimming left V 5 bases short and J 7 bases short, with 12 bases between. The germline gives CDR1 MGHRA, CDR2 YSYEKL. DNA for the CDR3: TGCGCCAGCAGCATCCAGGGAGGACAGCCCCAGCATTTT. Its protein product is CASSIQGGQPQHF.

A remark on this clone: The CDR3 carries no conserved terminal phenylalanine or tryptophan, so it likely arises from a read error. The chain links TRBV5-6 to TRBJ1-1; TRBD1 is a possible D gene (6 bases). With 0 bases removed from V and 3 bases from J, the gap between germline ends came to 12 bases. The CDR3 consists of 15 residues. The V gene's germline CDR1 is SGHDT and CDR2 YYEEEE. The CDR3 protein is CASSLDQGPYTEAFL. As DNA, the CDR3 is TGTGCCAGCAGCTTGGATCAGGGGCCCTACACTGAAGCTTTCCTT.

This clone was counted once. CDR3 DNA: TGTGCCAGCAGCCTCATACTTCCGACAGGGAACACTGAAGCTTTCTTT. Translation gives CASSLILPTGNTEAFF. The chain links TRBV14 to TRBJ1-1; perhaps TRBD1 as D (6 bases). Germline loops: CDR1 SGHDN, CDR2 FVKESK. Trimming removed 4 bases at V and 1 base at J, with 16 bases between. The CDR3 spans 16 residues.

The chain employs TRBV15 and TRBJ2-7, with 7 positions matching TRBD2. V was pared by 1 base and J by 4 bases, with 10 bases of the junction left unmatched. CDR1 is LNHNV, CDR2 YYDKDF, per germline (reference sequence). This CDR3 spans 16 amino acids. CDR3 protein: CATSRGGGSPLYEQYF. The CDR3 nucleotides read TGTGCCACCAGCAGAGGGGGCGGGAGCCCCTTGTACGAGCAGTACTTC.

The gene calls are TRBV12-5 and TRBJ1-1; D is ambiguous. The CDR3 is made up of 11 amino acids. Germline lookup yields CDR1 LGHNT and CDR2 FRNRAP. Trimming stripped 6 bases from V and 5 bases from J, with 7 bases between. This chain's CDR3 is CASGLSTEAFF. The DNA for the CDR3 is TGTGCTAGTGGCCTGTCTACTGAAGCTTTCTTT.

The V gene is TRBV6-5, the J gene TRBJ2-7; D gene ambiguous. Looked up from germline, CDR1 is MNHEY and CDR2 is SVGAGI. The germline V and J ends were trimmed by 4 bases and 2 bases, with 3 bases remaining between them. The CDR3 runs 11 residues. CDR3 protein: CASSSPYEQYF. CDR3 coding DNA: TGTGCCAGCAGTTCTCCCTACGAGCAGTACTTC.

The rearrangement links TRBV27 to TRBJ2-2, with D uncertain. V lost 2 bases and J 3 bases, leaving 16 bases between the germline ends. CDR3 length: 17 residues. Germline V gives CDR1 MNHEY, CDR2 SMNVEV (reference sequence). Written as DNA, the CDR3 is TGTGCCAGCAGTTTAGAGACGGAACAGATAGACACCGGGGAGCTGTTTTTT. Its protein product is CASSLETEQIDTGELFF.

This sequence joins TRBV4-3 and TRBJ2-7; TRBD1 matches 7 bases. CDR1 is LGHNA, CDR2 YSLEER, per germline. This CDR3 is 14 amino acids long. The V gene end was trimmed by 2 bases and the J gene end by 1 base; junction bases not matched to a gene: 2. The CDR3 sequence is CASSQSDRSYEQYF. CDR3 in DNA: TGCGCCAGCAGCCAATCGGACAGGTCCTACGAGCAGTACTTC.

This chain links TRBV5-1 with TRBJ2-5; 7 nucleotides match TRBD1. CDR3 length equals 15 residues. V shed 2 bases and J 1 base; nucleotides not matched to a gene: 5. CDR1 and CDR2 (germline): SGHRS, YFSETQ. The CDR3 DNA reads as TGCGCCAGCAGCTTCCAGGACAGGACCCAAGAGACCCAGTACTTC. Its protein is CASSFQDRTQETQYF.

The chain is built from TRBV5-5 and TRBJ2-1; tentative D call: TRBD1 (5 bases). This CDR3 contains 17 residues. V was clipped by 0 bases and J by 4 bases, with 17 bases between them. Germline loops: CDR1 SGHKS, CDR2 YYEKEE (reference sequence). The CDR3 loop reads CASSLVGDRRSYNEQFF. The CDR3 bases are TGTGCCAGCAGCTTGGTAGGGGATAGGAGAAGTTACAATGAGCAGTTCTTC.

The chain links TRBV4-2 to TRBJ1-4, with D possibly being TRBD1 (6 bases). The CDR3 is made up of 19 amino acids. Germline loops: CDR1 LGHNA, CDR2 YNFKEQ. V shed 3 bases and J shed 7 bases, with 27 bases lying between them. The CDR3 DNA follows: TGTGCCAGCAGCCACGAAGCGCCAAAACTTCAGGGGCCGATTGAAAAACTGTTTTTT. Protein sequence: CASSHEAPKLQGPIEKLFF.